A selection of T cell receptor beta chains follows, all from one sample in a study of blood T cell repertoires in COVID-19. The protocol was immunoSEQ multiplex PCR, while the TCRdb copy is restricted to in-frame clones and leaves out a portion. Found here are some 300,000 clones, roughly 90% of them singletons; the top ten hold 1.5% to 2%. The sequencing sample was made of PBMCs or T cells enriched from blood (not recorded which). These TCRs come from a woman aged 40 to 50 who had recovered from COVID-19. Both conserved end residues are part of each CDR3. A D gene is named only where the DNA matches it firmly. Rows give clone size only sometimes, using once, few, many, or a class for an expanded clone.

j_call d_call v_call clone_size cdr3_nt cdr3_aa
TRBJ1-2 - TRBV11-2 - TGTGCCAGCAGTTTCGTACAACAGGCCACCTATGGCTACACCTTC CASSFVQQATYGYTF
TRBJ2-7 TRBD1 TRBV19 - TGTGCCAGTAGTGGCGGGGACAGGAGCTCCTACGAGCAGTACTTC CASSGGDRSSYEQYF
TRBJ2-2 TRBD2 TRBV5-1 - TGCGCCAGTACGACTAGCGGGGGCACCGGGGAGCTGTTTTTT CASTTSGGTGELFF
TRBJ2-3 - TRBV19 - TGTGCCAGTAGTATAGCTCCTAGCACAGATACGCAGTATTTT CASSIAPSTDTQYF
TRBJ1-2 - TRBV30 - TGTGCCTGGAGGGGCCAGGGCAAGGAAAGGGGCTATGGCTACACCTTC CAWRGQGKERGYGYTF
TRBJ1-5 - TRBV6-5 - TGTGCCAGTACAGGTGGACGCAATCAGCCCCAGCATTTT CASTGGRNQPQHF
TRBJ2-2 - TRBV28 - TGTGCCAGCATCCTTACAGGGGGAGGGGCGAACACCGGGGAGCTGTTTTTT CASILTGGGANTGELFF
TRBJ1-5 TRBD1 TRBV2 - TGTGCCAGCAGTCGACAGGGGTTGGATCAGCCCCAGCATTTT CASSRQGLDQPQHF
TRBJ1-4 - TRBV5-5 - TGTGCCAGCAGCCCTCGGGGGATGACTAATGAAAAACTGTTTTTT CASSPRGMTNEKLFF
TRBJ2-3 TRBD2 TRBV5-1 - TGCGCCAGCAGCTTGGATCTAGCGGGAGAAGATACGCAGTATTTT CASSLDLAGEDTQYF
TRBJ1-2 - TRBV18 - TGTGCCAGCTCCTCGAGCGGGGACGTAGGCGGCTACACCTTC CASSSSGDVGGYTF
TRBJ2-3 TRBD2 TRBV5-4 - TGTGCCAGCAGCCGGAGACTAGCGGGGGGGCCGGTCACAGATACGCAGTATTTT CASSRRLAGGPVTDTQYF
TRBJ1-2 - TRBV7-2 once TGTGCCAGCAGCCCGGGACTCTATGGCTACACCTTC CASSPGLYGYTF
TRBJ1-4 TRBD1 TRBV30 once TGTGCCTGGAGTGGGGACAGCACAGAAAAACTGTTTTTT CAWSGDSTEKLFF
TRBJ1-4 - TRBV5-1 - TGCGCCAGCAGCTTAAGAGCAACTAATGAAAAACTGTTTTTT CASSLRATNEKLFF
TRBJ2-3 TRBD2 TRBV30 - TGTGCCTGGAGTGTACAGCGGGAGGTAGCAGATACGCAGTATTTT CAWSVQREVADTQYF
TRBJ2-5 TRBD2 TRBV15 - TGTGCCACCAGCAGAGATCTGGGACTAGCGGGAGAGACCCAGTACTTC CATSRDLGLAGETQYF
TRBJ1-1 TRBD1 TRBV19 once TGTGCCAGTACCGACAGGGGATCAGGCACTGAAGCTTTCTTT CASTDRGSGTEAFF
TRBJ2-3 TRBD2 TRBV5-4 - TGTGCCAGCAGCTTGGTCCTAGCGGGGGGGCGGACAGATACGCAGTATTTT CASSLVLAGGRTDTQYF
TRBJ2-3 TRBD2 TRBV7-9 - TGTGCCAGCAGCTGGGGGACTAGCGCAGATACGCAGTATTTT CASSWGTSADTQYF
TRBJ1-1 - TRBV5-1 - TGCGCCAGCAGCCCGGAACGGGGTGGGACTGAAGCTTTCTTT CASSPERGGTEAFF
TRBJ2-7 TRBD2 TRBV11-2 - TGTGCCAGCAGCTCTAGCGGGGGGGATGACGAGCAGTACTTC CASSSSGGDDEQYF